Shown below are 8 T cell receptor beta chains from a single sample sequenced in a study of human T cells and chemical hapten exposure. TCRdb re-called the RACE reads with MiXCR, one entry per CDR3 protein. This repertoire shows a few hundred thousand distinct CDR3 sequences, about 8.6% found once; its top ten account for over 2%. Time point: pre-sensitization, week 0. Treatment specified: therapeutic diphenylcyclopropenone sensitization with weekly scalp DPC. Sequenced material: whole blood, taken in connection with sensitization to the hapten diphenylcyclopropenone (DPC). The receptors derive from a woman in her forties with alopecia areata. Some clones in this sample may be carry-over from other donors' samples.

The chain has TRBV7-9 and TRBJ2-3; D remains ambiguous. In germline, CDR1 is SEHNR, CDR2 FQNEAQ (reference sequence). V was clipped by 8 bases and J by 0 bases, with 6 bases between them. The CDR3 is 12 amino acids. CDR3 bases: TGTGCCAGCGGGGTGAGCACAGATACGCAGTATTTT. Protein product: CASGVSTDTQYF. Based on the CDR3 plus reference TRBV7-9 and TRBJ2-3, the full variable domain is DTGVSQNPRHKITKRGQNVTFRCDPISEHNRLYWYRQTLGQGPEFLTYFQNEAQLEKSRLLSDRFSAERPKGSFSTLEIQRTEQGDSAMYLCASGVSTDTQYFGPGTRLTVL.

This clonotype showed up just a few times. The V and J genes are TRBV6-1 and TRBJ2-7; D could derive from TRBD1 or TRBD2 (5 bases each). This CDR3 has 13 amino acids. V lost 1 base and J 7 bases, leaving 11 bases between the germline ends. Germline V CDR1 and CDR2: MNHNS, SASEGT. The CDR3, as DNA: TGTGCCAGCAGTGAAGGGCACTGGGGGGAGCAGTACTTC. This sequence encodes CASSEGHWGEQYF.

This clonotype was seen more than once but under ten times. The rearrangement links TRBV28 to TRBJ2-7; TRBD2 matches 12 bases. The CDR3 runs to 15 residues. Germline CDR1 and CDR2: MDHEN and SYDVKM. Trimming removed 6 bases from V and 3 bases from J; junction bases left unmatched: 6. The CDR3 region is CASRGETSGSYEQYF. The CDR3 region has the DNA TGTGCCAGCAGAGGGGAGACTAGCGGGAGCTACGAGCAGTACTTC.

This clonotype showed up many times. The chain couples TRBV9 to TRBJ2-3; D is unresolved. Trimming left V 3 bases short and J 2 bases short, with 4 bases between. Germline V gene data show CDR1 as SGDLS and CDR2 as YYNGEE. The CDR3 length is 12 residues. In DNA form, the CDR3 reads TGTGCCAGCAGCGGGGACACAGATACGCAGTATTTT. Residues: CASSGDTDTQYF.

Ten or more counts support this clonotype. The J gene is TRBJ2-3, the V gene TRBV11-2, with TRBD2 as a possible D gene (6 bases). The CDR3 loop spans 15 amino acids. The ends were cut back, 3 bases at V and 4 bases at J, with 14 bases in the middle. Germline loops: CDR1 SGHAT, CDR2 FQNNGV. The CDR3 DNA sequence: TGTGCCAGCAGCTTTGTGTCGGGAGAGGCAGATACGCAGTATTTT. Protein: CASSFVSGEADTQYF.

This clonotype was found many times. This rearrangement joins TRBV7-9 to TRBJ2-4, with 8 positions matching TRBD1. This CDR3 has 17 residues. The germline V gene has CDR1 SEHNR and CDR2 FQNEAQ (reference sequence). V lost 1 base to trimming and J lost 0 bases; unmatched junction nucleotides: 5. The CDR3 region has the DNA TGTGCCAGCAGCTTAGTTACAGGGGGAATAGCCAAAAACATTCAGTACTTC. Protein product: CASSLVTGGIAKNIQYF.

The rearrangement uses TRBV10-3 and TRBJ1-6; a weak D match, TRBD1 (5 bases). Trimming removed 0 bases from V and 0 bases from J, with 12 bases in between. Germline V gene lookup returns CDR1 ENHRY and CDR2 SYGVKD. This CDR3 is 18 amino acids long. The CDR3 region has the DNA TGTGCCATCAGTGAGTCGGGACCGAGGAGCTCCTATAATTCACCCCTCCACTTT. Protein product: CAISESGPRSSYNSPLHF.

Many counts were recorded for this clonotype. The rearrangement joins TRBV20-1 to TRBJ2-7; D may be TRBD1 (6 bases). Germline V gene sequence: CDR1 DFQATT, CDR2 SNEGSKA (reference sequence). The CDR3 consists of 15 residues. V lost 4 bases to trimming and J lost 5 bases, with 21 bases between them. CDR3 in amino acids: CSATAPVGARNEQYF. The DNA for the CDR3 is TGCAGTGCTACGGCTCCGGTGGGGGCAAGGAACGAGCAGTACTTC.